The 7 T cell receptor beta chains below come from one sample, sequenced in a study of blood T cells in healthy people across ages. The use of a sample-barcoded 5' primer and a J-beta primer mix characterized a second PCR of roughly 7 to 11 cycles. TCRdb called the 5' RACE reads again in MiXCR, with one record for every CDR3 protein. This sample has 450,000 to 700,000 distinct CDR3 sequences; 27% occur once, and the top ten carry about a fifth. Sequencing used blood. These receptors all come from a woman between 65 and 79 years old in good health.

The V gene is TRBV4-3, the J gene TRBJ2-7; TRBD2 matches 8 bases. CDR1 LGHNA and CDR2 YSLEER come from the germline V gene. V trimming: 2 bases; J trimming: 7 bases; junction bases outside the gene matches: 19. This CDR3 spans 18 amino acids. The CDR3 loop reads CASSQSPQQRGTAFEQYF. In DNA form, the CDR3 reads TGCGCCAGCAGCCAAAGTCCCCAACAGCGGGGGACGGCTTTTGAGCAGTACTTC.

In regard to this clonotype: Here the CDR3 omits its conserved ending phenylalanine or tryptophan, so a read error is the likely source. The chain uses TRBV20-1 and TRBJ2-2; 11 nucleotides match TRBD2. Trimming removed 1 base from V and 6 bases from J; junction bases left unmatched: 4. The CDR3 is 15 residues long. Germline V gene sequence: CDR1 DFQATT, CDR2 SNEGSKA (reference sequence). Written as DNA, the CDR3 is TGCAGTGCTAGAGTAGCGGGAGGGCCGTCCGGGGAGCTGTTTCTT. The encoded protein is CSARVAGGPSGELFL.

In this sample, this clonotype turned up a few times. V is TRBV7-2 and J is TRBJ1-4; 7 nucleotides match TRBD1. J was trimmed by 14 bases and V by 5 bases; bases with no gene match: 14. This CDR3 is built from 14 residues. Germline assignment: CDR1 SGHTA and CDR2 FQGNSA. CDR3 nucleotide sequence: TGTGCCAGCAGCCAAGGGGACAGCGCCAATTACCTGTTTTTT. As protein: CASSQGDSANYLFF.

The sample holds a few counts of this clonotype. The chain couples TRBV7-2 to TRBJ2-3; D is unresolved. V lost 0 bases and J lost 5, with 9 bases in between. Germline values: CDR1 SGHTA, CDR2 FQGNSA. The CDR3 consists of 14 residues. The CDR3 loop is CASSLAIAIDTQYF. CDR3 nucleotide sequence: TGTGCCAGCAGCTTAGCGATAGCCATAGATACGCAGTATTTT.

The chain recombines TRBV15 with TRBJ2-2, with D possibly being TRBD1 (5 bases). Trimming stripped 3 bases from V and 1 base from J, with 6 bases between. The CDR3 covers 14 residues. CDR1 and CDR2 from the germline V gene are LNHNV and YYDKDF (reference sequence). CDR3 amino acids: CATSSGQNTGELFF. The DNA for the CDR3 is TGTGCCACCAGCAGCGGACAGAACACCGGGGAGCTGTTTTTT.

Only a few counts were recorded for this clonotype. This chain joins TRBV2 and TRBJ2-2; D remains unclear. Germline V gives CDR1 SNHLY, CDR2 FYNNEI. V shed 8 bases and J shed 1 base, with 5 bases lying between them. The CDR3 totals 12 residues. The CDR3 is CASRWNTGELFF. The DNA for the CDR3 is TGTGCCAGCCGCTGGAACACCGGGGAGCTGTTTTTT.

This clonotype showed up just a few times. The chain couples TRBV6-2 or TRBV6-3 to TRBJ2-2; 9 nucleotides agree with TRBD1. The germline V gene encodes CDR1 MNHEY and CDR2 SVGEGT. This CDR3 contains 13 residues. V shed 10 bases, J shed 7 bases, and the junction held 7 bases outside the gene matches. CDR3: CANQGQGNGELFF. CDR3 nucleotides: TGTGCCAATCAGGGACAGGGTAACGGGGAGCTGTTTTTT.